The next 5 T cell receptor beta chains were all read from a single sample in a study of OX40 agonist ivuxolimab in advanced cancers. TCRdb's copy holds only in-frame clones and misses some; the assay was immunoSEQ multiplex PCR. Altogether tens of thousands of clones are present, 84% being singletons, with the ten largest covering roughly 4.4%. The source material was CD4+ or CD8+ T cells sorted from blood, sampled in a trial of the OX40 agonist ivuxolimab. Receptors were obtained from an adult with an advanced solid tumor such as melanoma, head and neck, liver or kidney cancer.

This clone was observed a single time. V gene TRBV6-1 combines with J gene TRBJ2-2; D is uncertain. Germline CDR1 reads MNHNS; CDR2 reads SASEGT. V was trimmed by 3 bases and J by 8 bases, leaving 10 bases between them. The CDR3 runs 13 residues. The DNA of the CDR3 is TGTGCCAGCAGTGAGTCCGGTGCGGGGGAGCTGTTTTTT. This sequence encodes CASSESGAGELFF.

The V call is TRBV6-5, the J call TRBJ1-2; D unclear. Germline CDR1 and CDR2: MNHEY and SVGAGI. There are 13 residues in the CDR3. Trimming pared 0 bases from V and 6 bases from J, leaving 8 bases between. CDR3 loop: CASSYSLDDGYTF. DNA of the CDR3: TGTGCCAGCAGTTACTCGCTCGATGATGGCTACACCTTC.

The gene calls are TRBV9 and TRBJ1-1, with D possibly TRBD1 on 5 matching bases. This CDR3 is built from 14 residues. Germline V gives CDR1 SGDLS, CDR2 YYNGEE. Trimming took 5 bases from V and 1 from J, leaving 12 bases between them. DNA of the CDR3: TGTGCCAGCAGGAGGGGCGACGGGAACACTGAAGCTTTCTTT. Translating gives CASRRGDGNTEAFF.

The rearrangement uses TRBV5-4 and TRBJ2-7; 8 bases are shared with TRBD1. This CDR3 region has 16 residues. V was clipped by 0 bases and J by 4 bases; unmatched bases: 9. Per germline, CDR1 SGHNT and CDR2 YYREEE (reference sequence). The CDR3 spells CASSLGRDRNMYEQYF. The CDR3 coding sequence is TGTGCCAGCAGCTTGGGCCGGGACAGGAATATGTACGAGCAGTACTTC.

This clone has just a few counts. The CDR3 spells CASSQDQAGVSTEAFF. The CDR3 DNA sequence: TGCGCCAGCAGCCAAGATCAGGCAGGGGTAAGCACTGAAGCTTTCTTT. The V call is TRBV4-1, the J call TRBJ1-1, with D perhaps TRBD1 (6 bases). V lost 0 bases, J lost 4 bases, and 15 bases lay in between. The CDR3 extends over 16 amino acids. Germline assignment: CDR1 MGHRA and CDR2 YSYEKL.